A selection of T cell receptor beta chains follows, all from one sample in a study of blood T cell repertoires in COVID-19. The assay was immunoSEQ multiplex PCR, and TCRdb's table has in-frame clones only and misses some. The sample consists of 80,000 to 100,000 clones, roughly 85% of them appearing once. The sequenced sample consisted of peripheral blood. The origin of the receptors is a man between 65 and 85 years old with acute or convalescent COVID-19. Each CDR3 is given with its conserved first and last residue. Each record gives: J gene, CDR3 length, clone size, D gene, V gene, CDR3 protein, CDR3 DNA. A D gene is named only where the DNA matches it firmly. Clone size, where shown, is once, few, many, or a class for clones that have expanded.

>TRBJ2-6|17|-|-|TRBV19
CASSFGGHVSGANVLTF
TGTGCCAGTAGTTTCGGGGGTCATGTCTCTGGGGCCAACGTCCTGACTTTC
>TRBJ1-6|16|-|TRBD1|TRBV19
CASSLRGDRVDSPLHF
TGTGCCAGTAGTCTTAGAGGGGACAGGGTTGATTCACCCCTCCACTTT
>TRBJ1-1|17|-|-|TRBV27
CASSLGRGVGGNTEAFF
TGTGCCAGCAGTTTGGGGCGAGGGGTCGGGGGGAACACTGAAGCTTTCTTT
>TRBJ1-2|15|-|-|TRBV5-5
CASSLAMRADFGYTF
TGTGCCAGCAGCTTGGCCATGAGGGCAGACTTTGGCTACACCTTC
>TRBJ2-1|13|few|-|TRBV5-1
CASSGGYSNEQFF
TGCGCCAGCAGCGGCGGGTATTCCAATGAGCAGTTCTTC
>TRBJ2-3|14|-|-|TRBV7-8
CASSLGGRADTQYF
TGTGCCAGCAGCTTAGGCGGGCGGGCAGATACGCAGTATTTT
>TRBJ1-1|12|-|-|TRBV30
CAWKEKNTEAFF
TGTGCCTGGAAAGAGAAGAACACTGAAGCTTTCTTT
>TRBJ2-5|12|-|-|TRBV29-1
CSVGRGEETQYF
TGCAGCGTTGGGAGGGGAGAAGAGACCCAGTACTTC
>TRBJ2-5|16|-|TRBD1|TRBV2
CASRPVGQGLQETQYF
TGTGCCAGCAGACCTGTGGGACAGGGGCTCCAAGAGACCCAGTACTTC
>TRBJ1-1|14|-|-|TRBV4-1
CASSHSGGETEAFF
TGCGCCAGCAGCCACAGTGGTGGGGAGACTGAAGCTTTCTTT
>TRBJ1-5|15|-|-|TRBV2
CASGRDRSGNQPQHF
TGTGCCAGCGGGCGGGACCGAAGCGGCAATCAGCCCCAGCATTTT
>TRBJ1-1|13|-|TRBD1|TRBV5-1
CASSWGTGREAFF
TGCGCCAGCAGCTGGGGGACAGGCCGTGAAGCTTTCTTT
>TRBJ2-2|15|-|TRBD1|TRBV11-2
CASSPGQSKAGELFF
TGTGCCAGCAGCCCGGGACAGAGTAAGGCCGGGGAGCTGTTTTTT
>TRBJ2-2|15|-|-|TRBV2
CASSELGGQTGELFF
TGTGCCAGCAGTGAACTGGGGGGGCAGACCGGGGAGCTGTTTTTT
>TRBJ1-1|13|-|-|TRBV12-3/TRBV12-4
CASTTGGRTEAFF
TGTGCCAGCACTACCGGGGGACGAACTGAAGCTTTCTTT
>TRBJ2-7|12|few|-|TRBV9
CASSETTTEQYF
TGTGCCAGCAGCGAGACGACTACCGAGCAGTACTTC
>TRBJ2-3|16|-|-|TRBV4-1
CASSLTWAKSTDTQYF
TGCGCCAGCAGCCTAACCTGGGCGAAAAGCACAGATACGCAGTATTTT
>TRBJ1-3|14|-|-|TRBV28
CASSLAGVGNTIYF
TGTGCCAGCAGTTTAGCAGGGGTCGGAAACACCATATATTTT
>TRBJ2-7|14|-|-|TRBV7-2
CASSLVVSTYEQYF
TGTGCCAGCAGCTTAGTAGTTTCCACCTACGAGCAGTACTTC
>TRBJ2-7|15|-|TRBD2|TRBV7-2
CASSLAGTSVYEQYF
TGTGCCAGCAGCTTAGCGGGGACTAGCGTTTACGAGCAGTACTTC
>TRBJ1-1|13|once|-|TRBV28
CASSTTGYPEAFF
TGTGCCAGCAGCACTACAGGGTATCCTGAAGCTTTCTTT
>TRBJ1-6|13|-|-|TRBV7-8
CASSSITESPLHF
TGTGCCAGCAGCTCAATAACAGAATCACCCCTCCACTTT
>TRBJ1-4|17|-|TRBD1|TRBV30
CAWRGGQGLSYGEKLFF
TGTGCCTGGAGAGGGGGACAGGGTTTGTCTTACGGTGAAAAACTGTTTTTT
>TRBJ1-1|17|-|-|TRBV18
CASSTLDAGQKNTEAFF
TGTGCCAGCTCAACTTTAGATGCAGGCCAAAAAAACACTGAAGCTTTCTTT
>TRBJ2-4|16|-|-|TRBV28
CASTGPSGQAKNIQYF
TGTGCCAGCACAGGGCCATCAGGCCAGGCCAAAAACATTCAGTACTTC
>TRBJ2-4|13|-|-|TRBV30
CAWSVLSGGEKYF
TGTGCCTGGAGTGTACTCTCGGGGGGCGAGAAGTACTTC
>TRBJ2-2|16|-|-|TRBV5-8
CASSLGTRRDTGELFF
TGTGCCAGCAGCTTGGGAACAAGGAGGGACACCGGGGAGCTGTTTTTT
>TRBJ1-2|13|-|TRBD1|TRBV5-1
CASSFGGGHGYTF
TGCGCCAGCAGCTTCGGAGGGGGCCATGGCTACACCTTC
>TRBJ2-1|15|-|TRBD2|TRBV11-3
CASSFSGTADGEQFF
TGTGCCAGCAGCTTTAGCGGGACCGCAGACGGTGAGCAGTTCTTC
>TRBJ2-7|15|-|TRBD1|TRBV12-5
CASGSGQGGSYEQYF
TGTGCTAGTGGATCCGGACAGGGTGGTTCCTACGAGCAGTACTTC
>TRBJ2-2|17|-|TRBD1|TRBV7-2
CASSPAAGTGNTGELFF
TGTGCCAGCAGCCCCGCCGCCGGGACAGGGAACACCGGGGAGCTGTTTTTT
>TRBJ1-5|13|-|-|TRBV11-2
CASSRERDQPQHF
TGTGCCAGCAGCCGGGAGAGGGATCAGCCCCAGCATTTT
>TRBJ2-2|13|-|-|TRBV2
CASRAGNTGELFF
TGTGCCAGCAGGGCAGGGAACACCGGGGAGCTGTTTTTT
>TRBJ2-7|14|-|-|TRBV5-1
CASSLSPSSYEQYF
TGCGCCAGCAGCTTGTCCCCTAGCTCCTACGAGCAGTACTTC
>TRBJ1-1|15|-|TRBD1|TRBV19
CASSLTGGFTAEAFF
TGTGCCAGTAGTCTGACAGGGGGGTTTACCGCTGAAGCTTTCTTT
>TRBJ1-2|17|-|-|TRBV6-1
CASSDRGARQSTGGYTF
TGTGCCAGCAGTGACAGGGGCGCGAGACAGTCGACTGGGGGCTACACCTTC
>TRBJ2-3|16|-|TRBD2|TRBV7-6
CASSLIRGGGRDTQYF
TGTGCCAGCAGCTTGATACGCGGGGGGGGTAGAGATACGCAGTATTTT
>TRBJ1-5|15|-|-|TRBV19
CATRSERNSNQPQHF
TGTGCCACCCGGTCGGAGAGAAATAGCAATCAGCCCCAGCATTTT
>TRBJ2-2|15|-|TRBD2|TRBV11-2
CASSLRVAGAGELFF
TGTGCCAGCAGCTTACGGGTAGCGGGGGCCGGGGAGCTGTTTTTT
>TRBJ2-5|13|-|-|TRBV14
CASSGGARQTQYF
TGTGCCAGCAGCGGGGGGGCGCGGCAGACCCAGTACTTC
>TRBJ2-5|16|-|TRBD2|TRBV14
CASSQRLAGGKETQYF
TGTGCCAGCAGCCAGCGACTAGCGGGGGGGAAAGAGACCCAGTACTTC
>TRBJ2-5|15|-|-|TRBV4-1
CASSPNREVRETQYF
TGCGCCAGCAGCCCAAACAGGGAAGTCCGAGAGACCCAGTACTTC
>TRBJ1-5|17|-|-|TRBV5-1
CASSPGAEGGAIQPQHF
TGCGCCAGCAGCCCCGGCGCGGAAGGGGGGGCCATTCAGCCCCAGCATTTT
>TRBJ2-7|17|-|TRBD1|TRBV5-1
CASSQRPGQGRSYEQYF
TGCGCCAGCAGTCAAAGGCCGGGACAGGGAAGATCCTACGAGCAGTACTTC
>TRBJ2-2|16|-|TRBD2|TRBV7-8
CASSPRLAGGTGELFF
TGTGCCAGCAGCCCCCGGCTAGCGGGGGGAACCGGGGAGCTGTTTTTT
>TRBJ2-3|14|once|TRBD2|TRBV5-1
CASSLGLETDTQYF
TGCGCCAGCAGCTTAGGACTAGAAACAGATACGCAGTATTTT
>TRBJ2-7|15|-|-|TRBV27
CASNLQGIRSYEQYF
TGTGCCAGCAATTTACAGGGAATTCGCTCCTACGAGCAGTACTTC